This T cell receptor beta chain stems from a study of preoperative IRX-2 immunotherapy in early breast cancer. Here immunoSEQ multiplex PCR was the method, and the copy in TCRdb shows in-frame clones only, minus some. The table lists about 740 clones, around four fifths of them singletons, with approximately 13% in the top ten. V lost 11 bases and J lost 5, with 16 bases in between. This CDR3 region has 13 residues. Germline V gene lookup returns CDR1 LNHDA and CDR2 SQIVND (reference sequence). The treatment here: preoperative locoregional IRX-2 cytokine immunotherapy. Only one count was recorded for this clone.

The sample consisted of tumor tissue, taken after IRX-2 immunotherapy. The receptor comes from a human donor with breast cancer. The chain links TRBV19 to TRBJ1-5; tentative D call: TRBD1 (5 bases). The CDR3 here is CASEDGDHQPQHF. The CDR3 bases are TGTGCCTCAGAGGATGGGGACCATCAGCCCCAGCATTTT.